These 24 T cell receptor beta chains were sequenced from one sample in a study of blood T cell repertoires in COVID-19. TCRdb's table, derived via immunoSEQ multiplex PCR, lists solely in-frame clones and lacks some. The table records over 200,000 clones, approximately 83% of them present only once. Sequencing was carried out using peripheral blood. The receptors shown here come from a man between 40 and 49 years old with acute or convalescent COVID-19.

The rearrangement uses TRBV29-1 and TRBJ1-2, with a possible D match to TRBD1 (6 bases). The CDR3 is 11 amino acids. CDR1 is SQVTM and CDR2 is ANQGSEA in the germline V gene. The V end lost 5 bases, the J end lost 5 bases, and 9 bases lay between the germline ends. CDR3 in DNA: TGCAGCGTTCAACAGGGATATGGCTACACCTTC. Its translation is CSVQQGYGYTF.

The rearrangement joins TRBV7-2 to TRBJ2-1; TRBD2 aligns across 12 bases. Per germline, CDR1 SGHTA and CDR2 FQGNSA. V lost 2 bases, J lost 7 bases, and 6 bases stayed unmatched. CDR3 length equals 16 residues. CDR3 sequence (DNA): TGTGCCAGCAGCTTACGACTAGCGGGAGAGAGGAATGAGCAGTTCTTC. Translation gives CASSLRLAGERNEQFF.

The chain carries TRBV5-1 and TRBJ2-2; a weak D match, TRBD2 (6 bases). The CDR3 runs to 16 residues. V lost 0 bases and J 1 base, leaving 10 bases between the germline ends. CDR1 is SGHRS, CDR2 YFSETQ, per germline. In DNA, the CDR3 is TGCGCCAGCAGCTTGGCTCTAGCGAGGAACACCGGGGAGCTGTTTTTT. This codes for CASSLALARNTGELFF. The full variable domain, with the rest looked up from reference TRBV5-1 and TRBJ2-2, is KAGVTQTPRYLIKTRGQQVTLSCSPISGHRSVSWYQQTPGQGLQFLFEYFSETQRNKGNFPGRFSGRQFSNSRSEMNVSTLELGDSALYLCASSLALARNTGELFFGEGSRLTVL.

V gene TRBV2 combines with J gene TRBJ1-1; D might be TRBD1 (5 bases). The CDR3 is 14 residues long. Germline V gene lookup returns CDR1 SNHLY and CDR2 FYNNEI. Trimming left V 3 bases short and J 5 bases short, with 13 bases between. The CDR3, as DNA: TGTGCCAGCAGTGACCCGGCTGGGGGGACTGAAGCTTTCTTT. It translates to CASSDPAGGTEAFF.

The CDR3 nucleotides are TGCGCCAGCAGCTGGCAGGTTGGAGGTGAAAAACTGTTTTTT. Protein: CASSWQVGGEKLFF. This sequence joins TRBV5-1 and TRBJ1-4; D is unresolved. CDR3 length equals 14 residues. Germline CDR1 reads SGHRS; CDR2 reads YFSETQ. Trimming took off 3 bases at V and 7 bases at J, with 13 bases between the two ends.

CDR3 in DNA: TGTGCCAGCAGCTTAGAATATCCCGGACTAGGATCCTACGAGCAGTACTTC. It yields the protein CASSLEYPGLGSYEQYF. The chain employs TRBV7-6 and TRBJ2-7; TRBD2 matches 7 bases. This CDR3 contains 17 residues. Losses at the gene ends were 1 base for V and 1 base for J; bases not matched to a gene: 10. Germline loops: CDR1 SGHVS, CDR2 FNYEAQ.

The rearrangement uses TRBV6-6 and TRBJ2-3, with 12 bases lining up with TRBD2. Germline CDR1 reads MNHNY; CDR2 reads SVGAGI (reference sequence). V lost 4 bases and J lost 2; bases outside the gene matches: 4. This CDR3 region has 16 residues. CDR3 DNA sequence: TGTGCCAGCAGTTTAACTAGCGGGAGGTCCACAGATACGCAGTATTTT. Residues: CASSLTSGRSTDTQYF.

V is TRBV4-3 and J is TRBJ1-2; 10 nucleotides line up with TRBD1. Germline V lookup: CDR1 LGHNA, CDR2 YSLEER. This CDR3 is 17 amino acids long. Germline trimming cut 4 bases from V and 0 bases from J; bases unmatched to any gene: 8. The CDR3 loop is CASSPGTGDFANYGYTF. The CDR3 region has the DNA TGCGCCAGCAGCCCCGGGACAGGGGACTTTGCTAACTATGGCTACACCTTC.

This chain links TRBV7-8 with TRBJ2-2; D is ambiguous. Trimming took off 2 bases at V and 5 bases at J, with 6 bases between the two ends. This CDR3 is 13 amino acids long. Germline values: CDR1 SGHVS, CDR2 FQNEAQ. The CDR3 reads CASSLSVTGELFF. The CDR3 bases are TGTGCCAGCAGCTTATCGGTGACCGGGGAGCTGTTTTTT.

This rearrangement joins TRBV7-9 to TRBJ1-1; D is possibly TRBD1 (6 bases). This CDR3 contains 15 residues. V was pared by 5 bases and J by 5 bases, with 18 bases between. Germline V gene lookup returns CDR1 SEHNR and CDR2 FQNEAQ (reference sequence). The CDR3 coding sequence is TGTGCCAGCAGCCCTTTAGGCTGGGGGCAAACTGAAGCTTTCTTT. This gives the protein CASSPLGWGQTEAFF.

V is TRBV3-1 (or the pseudogene TRBV3-2) and J is TRBJ1-2; the D gene is possibly TRBD1 (6 bases). Germline-derived CDR1 and CDR2 are LGHDT and YNNKEL (reference sequence). The CDR3 runs 13 residues. V gave up 1 base and J gave up 10 bases, with 13 bases separating them. The CDR3 coding sequence is TGTGCCAGCAGCCAAGGACAGGTTACGTACTACACCTTC. Translation gives CASSQGQVTYYTF.

The chain combines TRBV7-2 with TRBJ2-7, with 10 bases matching TRBD2. There are 15 residues in the CDR3. Germline CDR1 SGHTA, CDR2 FQGNSA. The V segment lost 6 bases and the J segment 1 base; nucleotides outside the gene matches: 6. The CDR3 coding sequence is TGTGCCAGCAGTTCCACTAGCGGGACGTCCTACGAGCAGTACTTC. Protein: CASSSTSGTSYEQYF.

This sequence joins TRBV9 and TRBJ1-4; 9 nucleotides agree with TRBD1. Germline CDR1 is SGDLS and CDR2 is YYNGEE. This CDR3 has 14 amino acids. Trimming at V came to 5 bases and at J to 4 bases, leaving 3 bases not matched to a gene. This chain's CDR3 is CASSRTGVNEKLFF. CDR3 sequence (DNA): TGTGCCAGCAGTCGGACAGGGGTTAATGAAAAACTGTTTTTT.

This clone was seen a few times. J is TRBJ2-3 and V is TRBV4-2, with 7 bases fitting TRBD2. Looked up from germline, CDR1 is LGHNA and CDR2 is YNFKEQ. The CDR3 totals 15 residues. J gave up 7 bases and V 0 bases, and 7 bases lay outside the gene matches. Written as DNA, the CDR3 is TGTGCCAGCAGCCAAGATGCCAGCGGGAAAAATACGCAGTATTTT. This translates into CASSQDASGKNTQYF.

This clone was found once. V usage is TRBV6-6 and J usage is TRBJ1-6; the D is unclear. The germline V and J ends were trimmed by 2 bases and 7 bases, with 12 bases remaining between them. The CDR3 covers 15 residues. Germline CDR1 is MNHNY and CDR2 is SVGAGI (reference sequence). CDR3 residues: CASSYEGSTNSPLHF. The CDR3, as DNA: TGTGCCAGCAGTTACGAGGGATCGACGAATTCACCCCTCCACTTT.

The rearrangement joins TRBV18 to TRBJ1-2; 10 positions agree with TRBD1. This CDR3 contains 16 residues. The V and J ends lost 0 bases and 4 bases, in that order; junction bases with no gene match: 5. Germline-derived CDR1 and CDR2 are KGHSH and LQKENI. CDR3 residues: CASSPPATGGSYGYTF. For the CDR3, the DNA is TGTGCCAGCTCACCACCAGCGACAGGGGGCTCCTATGGCTACACCTTC.

Only a few counts were recorded for this clone. The chain combines TRBV6-2 or TRBV6-3 with TRBJ1-1, with D hard to call. Germline V gene data show CDR1 as MNHEY and CDR2 as SVGEGT. The CDR3 extends over 11 amino acids. The germline V and J ends were trimmed by 4 bases and 6 bases, with 6 bases remaining between them. CDR3 in amino acids: CASSFLAEAFF. The DNA for the CDR3 is TGTGCCAGCAGTTTCCTCGCTGAAGCTTTCTTT.

V and J are TRBV11-2 and TRBJ2-7; D is uncertain. This CDR3 has 16 amino acids. The V end was cut by 0 bases, the J end by 5 bases, with 17 bases between. Germline V lookup: CDR1 SGHAT, CDR2 FQNNGV. The CDR3 DNA reads as TGTGCCAGCAGCTTAGAAGCAGTAGCCCTTTTCGACGAGCAGTACTTC. Encoded protein: CASSLEAVALFDEQYF.

The chain combines TRBV19 with TRBJ1-2; the match to TRBD1 covers 12 bases. This CDR3 has 18 residues. The ends lost 5 bases at V and 1 base at J; junction bases unmatched: 11. CDR1 and CDR2 (germline): LNHDA, SQIVND (reference sequence). As DNA, the CDR3 is TGTGCCAGTAGTCCCCTTAGGGGACAGGGGGCCCTTAACTATGGCTACACCTTC. This translates into CASSPLRGQGALNYGYTF. The whole variable domain, filled in from reference TRBV19 and TRBJ1-2, reads DGGITQSPKYLFRKEGQNVTLSCEQNLNHDAMYWYRQDPGQGLRLIYYSQIVNDFQKGDIAEGYSVSREKKESFPLTVTSAQKNPTAFYLCASSPLRGQGALNYGYTFGSGTRLTVV.

The chain is built from TRBV27 and TRBJ1-6; 10 bases line up with TRBD1. The CDR3 loop spans 14 amino acids. Germline V gives CDR1 MNHEY, CDR2 SMNVEV (reference sequence). Unmatched junction bases numbered 3, after V lost 3 bases and J lost 10 bases. The CDR3 DNA follows: TGTGCCAGCAGTTTTGACAGGGGGCTCTCACCCCTCCACTTT. It is translated as CASSFDRGLSPLHF.

This clone was counted a few times. Written as DNA, the CDR3 is TGTGCCAGCAGTGAATATAGGCCCGCGGGAGCTGGAAACACCATATATTTT. It encodes CASSEYRPAGAGNTIYF. The V call is TRBV25-1, the J call TRBJ1-3; D call uncertain. The CDR3 is 17 residues long. Between the trimmed V and J ends, which lost 0 bases and 2 bases, there was a span of 14 bases. Germline CDR1 and CDR2: MGHDK and SYGVNS. The full variable domain, rest sourced from reference TRBV25-1 and TRBJ1-3, is EADIYQTPRYLVIGTGKKITLECSQTMGHDKMYWYQQDPGMELHLIHYSYGVNSTEKGDLSSESTVSRIRTEHFPLTLESARPSHTSQYLCASSEYRPAGAGNTIYFGEGSWLTVV.

This chain joins TRBV28 and TRBJ2-1; possible D gene TRBD2, 9 bases. Trimming removed 7 bases at V and 8 bases at J, with 24 bases between. The CDR3 length is 16 residues. Germline-derived CDR1 and CDR2 are MDHEN and SYDVKM. CDR3 nucleotides: TGTGCCAGCACCACAGGGGGTAGCGGGAGTAGGTATGAGCAGTTCTTC. This codes for CASTTGGSGSRYEQFF.

V and J are TRBV27 and TRBJ1-1, with a tentative D call TRBD1 (6 bases). CDR1 and CDR2 from the germline V gene are MNHEY and SMNVEV (reference sequence). The CDR3 runs to 15 residues. The V and J ends lost 7 bases and 4 bases respectively, with 19 bases between them. The CDR3, as DNA: TGTGCCAGCAAATTAATACACAGGGCTCGCACTGAAGCTTTCTTT. It is translated as CASKLIHRARTEAFF.

The CDR3 DNA reads TGTGCCAGCAGCGTAATAATGAACACTGAAGCTTTCTTT. Translation: CASSVIMNTEAFF. This chain links TRBV7-8 with TRBJ1-1, with D unclear. The germline V and J ends were trimmed by 5 bases and 0 bases, with 7 bases remaining between them. Germline V gene sequence: CDR1 SGHVS, CDR2 FQNEAQ. The CDR3 length is 13 residues.